The 8 T cell receptor beta chains presented below share a single source sample, sequenced in a study of STAT5B mutations in CD4+ large granular lymphocyte leukemia. Clones were sequenced by immunoSEQ multiplex PCR, and TCRdb holds only the in-frame ones, with some missing. Among nearly 35,000 clones, 65% to 80% were seen once, and the ten largest hold roughly 2%. Material for sequencing was CD4+ T cells from blood buffy coats. The receptors derive from a human donor in good health.

The chain recombines TRBV15 with TRBJ2-2; 15 bases line up with TRBD2. After removal of 5 bases from V and 5 bases from J, the junction contained 9 bases not matched to a gene. Germline V gene lookup returns CDR1 LNHNV and CDR2 YYDKDF (reference sequence). The CDR3 has 18 residues. This CDR3 reads CATSAKGLAGGGTGELFF. The CDR3, as DNA: TGTGCCACCAGCGCGAAGGGACTAGCGGGAGGAGGGACCGGGGAGCTGTTTTTT.

The count of this clone is one. The rearrangement links TRBV30 to TRBJ1-2, with 7 bases aligning to TRBD1. There are 13 residues in the CDR3. CDR1 GTSNPN and CDR2 SVGIG come from the germline V gene (reference sequence). The trim removed 2 bases at V and 3 bases at J, leaving 3 bases unmatched. The chain's CDR3 is CAWSPGQHYGYTF. The DNA of the CDR3 is TGTGCCTGGAGTCCGGGACAGCACTATGGCTACACCTTC.

This sequence joins TRBV9 and TRBJ2-1, with D possibly TRBD2 on 6 matching bases. From germline, CDR1 is SGDLS and CDR2 YYNGEE. The CDR3 consists of 15 residues. Trimming removed 0 bases from V and 5 bases from J, with 12 bases in between. Written as DNA, the CDR3 is TGTGCCAGCAGCGTAGGGAGACTAGGTCACAATGAGCAGTTCTTC. Its protein is CASSVGRLGHNEQFF. Filled out from reference TRBV9 and TRBJ2-1, the complete variable domain reads DSGVTQTPKHLITATGQRVTLRCSPRSGDLSVYWYQQSLDQGLQFLIQYYNGEERAKGNILERFSAQQFPDLHSELNLSSLELGDSALYFCASSVGRLGHNEQFFGPGTRLTVL.

This chain connects TRBV5-4 to TRBJ1-2; D is perhaps TRBD1 (6 bases). With 0 bases removed from V and 2 bases from J, the gap between germline ends came to 11 bases. The CDR3 is 15 residues long. CDR1 is SGHNT and CDR2 is YYREEE in the germline V gene (reference sequence). In DNA, the CDR3 is TGTGCCAGCAGCTTGGCGGGCCAGGGGAACTATGGCTACACCTTC. Translating gives CASSLAGQGNYGYTF.

V gene TRBV6-1 combines with J gene TRBJ2-1; weak D call: TRBD1 (6 bases). Trimming took off 3 bases at V and 5 bases at J, with 20 bases between the two ends. The CDR3 is 17 amino acids. Germline CDR1 MNHNS, CDR2 SASEGT. The CDR3 DNA is TGTGCCAGCAGTGATGGTGGGGGCCTAGGGGCCCACAATGAGCAGTTCTTC. Its protein product is CASSDGGGLGAHNEQFF.

This clone was recorded only once. The chain is built from TRBV5-4 and TRBJ1-1; possibly TRBD1 for D (5 bases). The CDR3 is made up of 14 amino acids. The germline gives CDR1 SGHNT, CDR2 YYREEE (reference sequence). Trimming removed 1 base at V and 1 base at J, with 8 bases between. This chain's CDR3 is CASSLWGGNTEAFF. The CDR3 DNA sequence: TGTGCCAGCAGCTTGTGGGGGGGGAACACTGAAGCTTTCTTT.

The chain's CDR3 is CASRAGFDTQYF. CDR3 nucleotide sequence: TGTGCCAGCAGGGCAGGGTTTGATACGCAGTATTTT. The genes are TRBV6-1 and TRBJ2-3; tentatively, D is TRBD1 (5 bases). CDR1 and CDR2 (germline): MNHNS, SASEGT. The CDR3 is 12 amino acids. Between the trimmed V and J ends, which lost 6 bases and 6 bases, there was a span of 10 bases.

The rearrangement uses TRBV6-5 and TRBJ2-1, with D maybe TRBD2 (7 bases). The CDR3 has 14 residues. In germline, CDR1 is MNHEY, CDR2 SVGAGI. The V and J ends lost 6 bases and 6 bases respectively, with 15 bases between them. CDR3 residues: CASRKGGALNEQFF. In DNA form, the CDR3 reads TGTGCCAGCAGAAAGGGGGGGGCTCTCAATGAGCAGTTCTTC.